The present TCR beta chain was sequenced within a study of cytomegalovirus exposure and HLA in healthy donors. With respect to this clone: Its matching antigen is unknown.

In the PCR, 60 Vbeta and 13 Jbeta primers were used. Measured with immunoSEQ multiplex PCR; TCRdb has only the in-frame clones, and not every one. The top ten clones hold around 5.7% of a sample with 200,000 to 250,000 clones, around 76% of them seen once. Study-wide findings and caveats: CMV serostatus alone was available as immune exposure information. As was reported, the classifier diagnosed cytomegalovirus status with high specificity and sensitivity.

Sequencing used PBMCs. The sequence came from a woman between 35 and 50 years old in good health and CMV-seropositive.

CDR3 amino acids: CASSSPTGEDYGYTF. In DNA, the CDR3 is TGTGCCAGCAGCTCTCCGACAGGGGAGGACTATGGCTACACCTTC. V is TRBV7-9 and J is TRBJ1-2, with 8 positions matching TRBD1. Germline V CDR1 and CDR2: SEHNR, FQNEAQ (reference sequence). The CDR3 totals 15 residues. V lost 4 bases, J lost 3 bases, and 7 bases stayed unmatched.